This note documents a single T cell receptor beta chain sequence. Its antigen is as yet unknown. The CDR3 has 16 amino acids. V lost 3 bases to trimming and J lost 3 bases, with 15 bases between them. CDR1 is ENHRY and CDR2 is SYGVKD in the germline V gene. The PCR ran on 60 Vbeta and 13 Jbeta primers. Some clones are missing from TCRdb's copy, which holds only in-frame ones; the method was immunoSEQ multiplex PCR. The repertoire holds fewer than 350,000 clones, with roughly 89% as singletons. This entry belongs to a study of cytomegalovirus exposure and HLA in healthy donors. Notes on the study in general: Previous analysis showed most TCR beta V segments were productive about 90% or about 30% of the time. A later analysis revealed that TCR association rates differed between HLA loci, peaking at DRB1 and bottoming out at HLA-C.

The specimen sequenced was PBMCs. The V and J genes are TRBV10-3 and TRBJ1-3; D remains unclear. The TCR originated in a woman under 30 in good health and CMV-seronegative. CDR3 sequence reads: CAISDSSTRVGNTIYF. The CDR3 DNA follows: TGTGCCATCAGTGATTCTTCTACGAGGGTTGGAAACACCATATATTTT.